The clone carrying this T cell receptor (beta chain) was recorded at least ten times. This sample was included in a study of identical twins. Trimming took 2 bases from V and 2 from J, leaving 12 bases between them. The CDR3 has 15 residues. The germline V gene encodes CDR1 SNHLY and CDR2 FYNNEI. TCRdb re-called the 5' RACE reads with MiXCR, one entry per CDR3 protein. Of 140,000 to 150,000 distinct CDR3 sequences listed, roughly 3.3% were seen once; the top ten hold 8% to 8.5%. The sample taken for sequencing was memory T cells sorted from blood. This clonotype was obtained from a man between 18 and 35 years old in good health. The chain combines TRBV2 with TRBJ2-5, with D perhaps matching TRBD2 (5 bases). Here the CDR3 DNA reads TGTGCCAGCAGTGAATCTGGAGGCAGACAAGAGACCCAGTACTTC. Its translation: CASSESGGRQETQYF. The variable domain in full, with the rest retrieved from reference TRBV2 and TRBJ2-5, is EPEVTQTPSHQVTQMGQEVILRCVPISNHLYFYWYRQILGQKVEFLVSFYNNEISEKSEIFDDQFSVERPDGSNFTLKIRSTKLEDSAMYFCASSESGGRQETQYFGPGTRLLVL.